This TCR beta chain appears in the sequencing data of a study of low-dose radiotherapy and immunotherapy resistance in tumors. The sample's time point: before trial treatment. This clonotype was detected many times. The CDR3 runs to 15 residues. Deletions cut 0 bases from V and 0 bases from J, with 10 bases between. Germline CDR1 and CDR2: SGDLS and YYNGEE. Covering alpha and beta chains, TRAV- and TRBV-specific primers were used for the first-strand cDNA. TCRs were put through 20 to 25 PCR cycles of amplification with Phusion. A constant-region primer and the V-primer adapter served as the primer pair. Each CDR3 protein is one row after TCRdb ran MiXCR on the reads. The sample shows more than 50,000 distinct CDR3 sequences, roughly a quarter of them seen only once.

The TCR was taken from a male donor with prostate cancer. The sample here was PBMCs, taken before treatment. The chain combines TRBV9 with TRBJ2-7; possibly TRBD1 for D (6 bases). CDR3 sequence (DNA): TGTGCCAGCAGCGTAGCCGGGACAAGCTCCTACGAGCAGTACTTC. The encoded protein is CASSVAGTSSYEQYF.